One and the same sample provided the 21 T cell receptor beta chains below, sequenced in a study of cytomegalovirus exposure and HLA in healthy donors. Primers included in the PCR were 60 Vbeta and 13 Jbeta primers. This table comes from immunoSEQ multiplex PCR, and its TCRdb copy is limited to in-frame clones, with some not included. The sample consists of roughly 68,000 clones, around 74% of them appearing once. Sequencing was done on a sample of PBMCs. These receptors came from a woman in her twenties or thirties in good health and CMV-seropositive.

The genes are TRBV19 and TRBJ1-4, with a weak D call TRBD1 (5 bases). The V gene lost 5 bases and the J gene lost 4 bases, with 11 bases spanning the gap. This CDR3 spans 14 amino acids. Germline CDR1 LNHDA, CDR2 SQIVND (reference sequence). CDR3 sequence: CASSQGPRNEKLFF. CDR3 DNA: TGTGCCAGTAGTCAGGGCCCTCGTAATGAAAAACTGTTTTTT.

The V call is TRBV28, the J call TRBJ2-1, with 12 bases lining up with TRBD2. Trimming at V came to 7 bases and at J to 5 bases, leaving 9 bases not matched to a gene. Germline values: CDR1 MDHEN, CDR2 SYDVKM. The CDR3 totals 16 residues. CDR3 bases: TGTGCCAGCACCATTAGACTAGCGGGAGAGGACAATGAGCAGTTCTTC. Protein sequence: CASTIRLAGEDNEQFF.

The V gene is TRBV30, the J gene TRBJ1-1; D perhaps matches TRBD1 (5 bases). CDR3 length: 14 residues. The V end lost 2 bases, the J end lost 8 bases, and 18 bases lay between the germline ends. Germline V gene sequence: CDR1 GTSNPN, CDR2 SVGIG (reference sequence). CDR3 amino acids: CAWSLGAARGEAFF. In DNA, the CDR3 is TGTGCCTGGAGTCTTGGGGCAGCCCGGGGGGAAGCTTTCTTT. Looking up the rest from reference TRBV30 and TRBJ1-1 gives the full variable domain: SQTIHQWPATLVQPVGSPLSLECTVEGTSNPNLYWYRQAAGRGLQLLFYSVGIGQISSEVPQNLSASRPQDRQFILSSKKLLLSDSGFYLCAWSLGAARGEAFFGQGTRLTVV.

The gene calls are TRBV9 and TRBJ2-7; D is undetermined. Trimming took off 2 bases at V and 3 bases at J, with 12 bases between the two ends. CDR1 and CDR2 (germline): SGDLS, YYNGEE. The CDR3 contains 14 residues. The CDR3 loop is CASSVFDNRYEQYF. The DNA of the CDR3 is TGTGCCAGCAGCGTGTTCGACAATCGCTACGAGCAGTACTTC. The full variable domain, rest sourced from reference TRBV9 and TRBJ2-7, is DSGVTQTPKHLITATGQRVTLRCSPRSGDLSVYWYQQSLDQGLQFLIQYYNGEERAKGNILERFSAQQFPDLHSELNLSSLELGDSALYFCASSVFDNRYEQYFGPGTRLTVT.

This chain's CDR3 is CASSGPGQAQYEQYF. The CDR3 DNA sequence: TGCGCCAGCAGTGGGCCCGGACAGGCCCAATACGAGCAGTACTTC. V gene TRBV10-2 combines with J gene TRBJ2-7; 7 nucleotides agree with TRBD1. The CDR3 spans 15 residues. Trimming removed 4 bases from V and 4 bases from J; junction bases left unmatched: 10. Per the germline V gene, CDR1 is WSHSY and CDR2 is SAAADI.

This clone was observed a handful of times. The CDR3 here is CASSLEASGRDEQFF. CDR3 nucleotide sequence: TGTGCCAGCAGTCTAGAGGCTAGCGGGCGGGATGAGCAGTTCTTC. The V call is TRBV6-4, the J call TRBJ2-1; TRBD2 matches at 8 bases. J lost 8 bases, V lost 5 bases, and 11 bases had no gene match. The CDR3 runs to 15 residues. Germline CDR1 MRHNA, CDR2 SNTAGT.

The chain recombines TRBV19 with TRBJ1-1; D is uncertain. The CDR3 is 14 residues long. With 3 bases removed from V and 4 bases from J, the gap between germline ends came to 12 bases. CDR1 is LNHDA and CDR2 is SQIVND in the germline V gene (reference sequence). This CDR3 is CASSILGVPTEAFF. Here the CDR3 DNA reads TGTGCCAGTAGTATTTTAGGAGTCCCCACTGAAGCTTTCTTT.

The chain joins TRBV7-9 to TRBJ2-7; TRBD2 is a possible D gene (5 bases). This CDR3 has 14 residues. Per germline, CDR1 SEHNR and CDR2 FQNEAQ (reference sequence). Trimming took off 2 bases at V and 3 bases at J, with 11 bases between the two ends. The CDR3 DNA sequence: TGTGCCAGCAGCTTACCGGACTTCTTCTACGAGCAGTACTTC. This encodes CASSLPDFFYEQYF.

The V gene is TRBV29-1, the J gene TRBJ2-5, with 11 bases that match TRBD1. Germline V gene data show CDR1 as SQVTM and CDR2 as ANQGSEA. The V and J ends lost 6 bases and 5 bases, in that order; junction bases with no gene match: 5. This CDR3 contains 13 residues. This CDR3 is CSVRDRGRETQYF. CDR3 nucleotide sequence: TGCAGCGTCCGGGACAGGGGGAGGGAGACCCAGTACTTC.

This clone was recorded once. This chain links TRBV29-1 with TRBJ2-1; 7 nucleotides match TRBD1. Germline loops: CDR1 SQVTM, CDR2 ANQGSEA. Trimming at V came to 5 bases and at J to 0 bases, leaving 13 bases not matched to a gene. This CDR3 comprises 17 residues. CDR3 loop: CSVSPTGRLSSYNEQFF. DNA of the CDR3: TGCAGCGTTTCCCCGACAGGGCGTTTGAGCTCCTACAATGAGCAGTTCTTC.

The chain links TRBV15 to TRBJ2-5, with 7 positions matching TRBD1. V was pared by 2 bases and J by 0 bases, with 6 bases of the junction left unmatched. Per germline, CDR1 LNHNV and CDR2 YYDKDF (reference sequence). CDR3 length: 16 amino acids. This chain's CDR3 is CATSRRDSLYQETQYF. CDR3 nucleotide sequence: TGTGCCACCAGCAGACGGGACAGCCTGTACCAAGAGACCCAGTACTTC.

This clone has just a few counts. The V and J genes are TRBV2 and TRBJ1-5; the match to TRBD1 covers 8 bases. This CDR3 region has 15 residues. Germline loops: CDR1 SNHLY, CDR2 FYNNEI. The V and J ends lost 1 base and 5 bases, in that order; junction bases with no gene match: 4. The CDR3 nucleotides read TGTGCCAGCAGTGAAGGCAGGGGGCGGTATCAGCCCCAGCATTTT. Protein: CASSEGRGRYQPQHF.

The J gene is TRBJ2-2, the V gene TRBV11-3; TRBD2 is a possible D gene (7 bases). The CDR3 totals 17 residues. Trimming removed 3 bases at V and 0 bases at J, with 14 bases between. Germline lookup yields CDR1 SGHNT and CDR2 YENEEA. This CDR3 reads CASSLGGGGANTGELFF. The CDR3 nucleotides read TGTGCCAGCAGCTTGGGAGGCGGGGGCGCGAACACCGGGGAGCTGTTTTTT.

The V gene is TRBV7-9, the J gene TRBJ1-1; 12 nucleotides align to TRBD1. The CDR3 totals 16 residues. Germline CDR1 is SEHNR and CDR2 is FQNEAQ (reference sequence). Unmatched junction bases numbered 8, after V lost 4 bases and J lost 5 bases. CDR3 in amino acids: CASSSGDRGLGTEAFF. In DNA form, the CDR3 reads TGTGCCAGCAGCTCCGGGGACAGGGGGCTTGGAACTGAAGCTTTCTTT.

V is TRBV12-5 and J is TRBJ2-7, with D possibly being TRBD1 (5 bases). CDR1 is LGHNT, CDR2 FRNRAP, per germline. The CDR3 consists of 18 residues. V gave up 0 bases and J gave up 0 bases, with 18 bases separating them. The CDR3 DNA follows: TGTGCTAGTGGTTTGGTCCACCCCCAGGGCGCCACCTCCTACGAGCAGTACTTC. It specifies CASGLVHPQGATSYEQYF.

The CDR3 DNA reads as TGTGCCAGCAGTTTCCTACTAGCTCTCAACGAGCAGTACTTC. It encodes CASSFLLALNEQYF. V usage is TRBV27 and J usage is TRBJ2-7; tentative D call: TRBD2 (6 bases). The CDR3 is 14 amino acids. V was shortened by 3 bases and J by 5 bases, with 14 bases between the two germline ends. Germline CDR1 and CDR2: MNHEY and SMNVEV (reference sequence).

The rearrangement links TRBV2 to TRBJ1-5; D is ambiguous. V was pared by 4 bases and J by 4 bases, with 11 bases between. Germline loops: CDR1 SNHLY, CDR2 FYNNEI. The CDR3 runs to 14 residues. The CDR3 loop is CASSGRNSNQPQHF. Here the CDR3 DNA reads TGTGCCAGCAGTGGGAGGAATTCAAATCAGCCCCAGCATTTT.

This chain uses TRBV27 with TRBJ2-2, with D maybe TRBD1 (5 bases). Germline lookup yields CDR1 MNHEY and CDR2 SMNVEV (reference sequence). The V end was cut by 7 bases, the J end by 6 bases, with 12 bases between. The CDR3 consists of 13 residues. The CDR3 region is CASTRVSAGELFF. In nucleotides, the CDR3 is TGTGCCAGCACCAGGGTGTCAGCCGGGGAGCTGTTTTTT.

This chain connects TRBV6-6 to TRBJ2-3; D not resolved. CDR3 size: 14 residues. Germline CDR1 and CDR2: MNHNY and SVGAGI (reference sequence). V lost 8 bases, J lost 2 bases, and 14 bases lay in between. This CDR3 reads CASGPDTYTDTQYF. The CDR3 DNA reads as TGTGCCAGCGGCCCAGACACCTACACAGATACGCAGTATTTT.

The gene calls are TRBV27 and TRBJ2-3; D remains ambiguous. V lost 2 bases and J 5 bases, leaving 8 bases between the germline ends. CDR3 size: 13 residues. Germline V gene data show CDR1 as MNHEY and CDR2 as SMNVEV (reference sequence). CDR3 sequence reads: CASSLLGIDTQYF. In DNA form, the CDR3 reads TGTGCCAGCAGTTTACTAGGAATAGATACGCAGTATTTT.

The chain combines TRBV29-1 with TRBJ2-7; 7 nucleotides align to TRBD1. The CDR3 extends over 13 amino acids. J lost 0 bases, V lost 5 bases, and 4 bases had no gene match. Per germline, CDR1 SQVTM and CDR2 ANQGSEA. CDR3 sequence reads: CSVSQGSSYEQYF. Here the CDR3 DNA reads TGCAGCGTTTCACAGGGGAGCTCCTACGAGCAGTACTTC.